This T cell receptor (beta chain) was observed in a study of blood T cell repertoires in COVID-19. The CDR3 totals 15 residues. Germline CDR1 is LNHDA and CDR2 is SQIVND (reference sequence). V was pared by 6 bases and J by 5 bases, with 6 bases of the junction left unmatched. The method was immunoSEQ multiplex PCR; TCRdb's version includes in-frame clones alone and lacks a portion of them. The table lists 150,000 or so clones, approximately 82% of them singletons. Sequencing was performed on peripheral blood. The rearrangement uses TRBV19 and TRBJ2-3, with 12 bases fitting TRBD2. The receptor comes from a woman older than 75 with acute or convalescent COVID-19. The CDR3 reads CASSRTSGAVDTQYF. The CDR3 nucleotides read TGTGCCAGTAGCCGGACTAGCGGGGCGGTAGATACGCAGTATTTT.